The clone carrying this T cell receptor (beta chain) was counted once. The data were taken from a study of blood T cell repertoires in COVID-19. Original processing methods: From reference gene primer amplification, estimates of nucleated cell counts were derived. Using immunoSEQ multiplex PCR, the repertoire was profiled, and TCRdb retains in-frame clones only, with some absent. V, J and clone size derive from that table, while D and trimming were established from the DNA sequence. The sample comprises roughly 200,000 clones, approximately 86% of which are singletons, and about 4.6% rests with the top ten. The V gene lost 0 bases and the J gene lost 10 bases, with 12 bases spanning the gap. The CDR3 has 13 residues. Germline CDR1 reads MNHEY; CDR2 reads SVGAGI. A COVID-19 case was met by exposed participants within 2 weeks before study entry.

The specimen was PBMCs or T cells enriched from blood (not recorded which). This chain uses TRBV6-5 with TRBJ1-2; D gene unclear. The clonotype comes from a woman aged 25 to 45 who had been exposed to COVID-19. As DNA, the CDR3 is TGTGCCAGCAGTTACTCCCCTTCCTGGCTCTACACCTTC. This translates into CASSYSPSWLYTF.